Sequencing of this T cell receptor beta chain was carried out in a study of T cells after yellow fever vaccination. TCRdb reprocessed the 5' RACE reads with MiXCR, giving one entry per CDR3 protein. This sample has approximately 90,000 distinct CDR3 sequences; around 5.5% occur once, and the top ten carry approximately 39%. The CDR3 contains 12 residues. V lost 7 bases to trimming and J lost 2 bases, with 6 bases between them. Study results and limitations: Weaker overall, the secondary response nonetheless peaked faster (day 5 versus 15).

This clonotype turned up a few times. The antigen is not known. Sequenced here: CD8+ T cells sorted from PBMCs, sampled 10 days after the yellow fever booster vaccination. The rearrangement links TRBV12-3 or TRBV12-4 to TRBJ1-5; no clear D. The origin of this receptor is a man between 18 and 29 years old who received the YFV17D yellow fever vaccine. The CDR3 DNA is TGTGCCAGCATGGACGGCAATCAGCCCCAGCATTTT. This gives the protein CASMDGNQPQHF.